This T cell receptor (beta chain) comes out of a study of blood T cells in healthy people across ages. This CDR3 has 14 residues. With 7 bases removed from V and 3 bases from J, the gap between germline ends came to 12 bases. Using a J-beta primer mix together with a sample-barcoded 5' primer, a second PCR was run for roughly 7 to 12 cycles. One entry per CDR3 protein results from TCRdb running MiXCR on the 5' RACE reads. The sample includes 700,000 or so distinct CDR3 sequences, around a fifth of them seen just once. Sequencing was carried out using blood. The sequence was collected from a man in his sixties or seventies in good health. The rearrangement joins TRBV12-3 or TRBV12-4 to TRBJ2-2; D gene ambiguous. In DNA form, the CDR3 reads TGTGCCAGCACCCTCCTTGGAGACACCGGGGAGCTGTTTTTT. Encoded protein: CASTLLGDTGELFF.